This T cell receptor beta chain was captured in a study of T cell changes during pregnancy in multiple sclerosis. This CDR3 has 15 amino acids. Germline loops: CDR1 MNHNS, CDR2 SASEGT. V was shortened by 3 bases and J by 5 bases, with 15 bases between the two germline ends. Sequenced by immunoSEQ multiplex PCR; TCRdb stores in-frame clones only, minus some. The repertoire holds under 40,000 clones, with 90% as singletons. The receptor's source is a female donor with multiple sclerosis, enrolled in a pregnancy study. This sample comprised CD8+ T cells from peripheral blood mononuclear cells, obtained before pregnancy. The chain combines TRBV6-1 with TRBJ2-3, with D perhaps TRBD1 (7 bases). The CDR3 here is CASSEESGGKDTQYF. As DNA, the CDR3 is TGTGCCAGCAGTGAGGAGTCAGGGGGGAAAGATACGCAGTATTTT.